These T cell receptor beta chains were read from a single sample in a study of STAT5B mutations in CD4+ large granular lymphocyte leukemia. Sequenced by immunoSEQ multiplex PCR; TCRdb stores in-frame clones only, minus some. There are 30,000 or so clones in the sample; approximately 80% occur only once, and approximately 1.1% lies in the top ten. The specimen was CD4+ T cells from blood buffy coats. The origin of the receptors is a human donor in good health. Each CDR3 is given with its conserved first and last residue. The D gene is left open where the match is weak. Rows give clone size only sometimes, using once, few, many, or a class for an expanded clone.

V: TRBV30; D: NA; size: NA; length: 13; J: TRBJ1-3; CDR3: CAWTRAAGNTIYF; DNA: TGTGCCTGGACCAGGGCAGCTGGAAACACCATATATTTT
V: TRBV7-2; D: NA; size: NA; length: 14; J: TRBJ2-3; CDR3: CASSLVLATDTQYF; DNA: TGTGCCAGCAGCTTAGTACTAGCCACAGATACGCAGTATTTT
V: TRBV18; D: TRBD1; size: few; length: 15; J: TRBJ1-4; CDR3: CASSPPGQGREKLFF; DNA: TGTGCCAGCTCACCACCGGGACAGGGACGCGAAAAACTGTTTTTT
V: TRBV28; D: NA; size: few; length: 13; J: TRBJ1-1; CDR3: CASTTGWLAEAFF; DNA: TGTGCCAGCACCACAGGGTGGTTGGCTGAAGCTTTCTTT
V: TRBV5-6; D: TRBD1; size: once; length: 14; J: TRBJ2-3; CDR3: CASSLQGPTDTQYF; DNA: TGTGCCAGCAGCCTACAGGGGCCCACAGATACGCAGTATTTT
V: TRBV6-5; D: NA; size: few; length: 11; J: TRBJ1-1; CDR3: CASSYDTQAFF; DNA: TGTGCCAGCAGTTACGATACACAAGCTTTCTTT
V: TRBV7-2; D: TRBD2; size: NA; length: 15; J: TRBJ2-3; CDR3: CASSLMGGPTDTQYF; DNA: TGTGCCAGCAGCTTAATGGGAGGGCCCACAGATACGCAGTATTTT
V: TRBV18; D: NA; size: NA; length: 16; J: TRBJ2-2; CDR3: CASSPSTSTGTGELFF; DNA: TGTGCCAGCTCACCGAGCACTAGCACCGGAACCGGGGAGCTGTTTTTT
V: TRBV27; D: NA; size: NA; length: 16; J: TRBJ2-3; CDR3: CASSSWVGLGGDTQYF; DNA: TGTGCCAGCAGCTCCTGGGTGGGGCTTGGGGGAGATACGCAGTATTTT
V: TRBV19; D: NA; size: NA; length: 13; J: TRBJ2-7; CDR3: CASTFAGSYEQYF; DNA: TGTGCCAGTACTTTCGCAGGGTCCTACGAGCAGTACTTC
V: TRBV11-2; D: NA; size: NA; length: 14; J: TRBJ2-7; CDR3: CASSPDSGRGEQYF; DNA: TGTGCCAGCAGCCCCGACTCCGGTAGGGGGGAGCAGTACTTC
V: TRBV27; D: NA; size: NA; length: 15; J: TRBJ2-1; CDR3: CASSLSVDSSDEQFF; DNA: TGTGCCAGCAGTTTATCGGTTGATAGTTCAGATGAGCAGTTCTTC
V: TRBV28; D: TRBD1; size: once; length: 17; J: TRBJ2-7; CDR3: CASSLWVLQGESYEQYF; DNA: TGTGCCAGCAGTTTATGGGTACTACAGGGGGAGTCCTACGAGCAGTACTTC
V: TRBV6-5; D: TRBD1; size: NA; length: 13; J: TRBJ1-4; CDR3: CASRGTGSAKLFF; DNA: TGTGCCAGCAGGGGGACAGGGTCGGCAAAACTGTTTTTT
V: TRBV11-2; D: TRBD1; size: NA; length: 18; J: TRBJ2-5; CDR3: CASSTRQGAEPWGETQYF; DNA: TGTGCCAGCAGCACAAGACAGGGTGCGGAGCCCTGGGGGGAGACCCAGTACTTC
V: TRBV12-5; D: TRBD2; size: NA; length: 17; J: TRBJ2-1; CDR3: CASGLWGSGGDDNEQFF; DNA: TGTGCTAGTGGTTTGTGGGGTAGCGGGGGGGATGACAATGAGCAGTTCTTC
V: TRBV5-8; D: TRBD2; size: NA; length: 13; J: TRBJ2-1; CDR3: CATGTSGAGEQFF; DNA: TGTGCCACAGGGACTAGCGGGGCTGGTGAGCAGTTCTTC
V: TRBV27; D: TRBD1; size: NA; length: 14; J: TRBJ2-7; CDR3: CASSGTGGKGEQYF; DNA: TGTGCCAGCAGTGGGACAGGGGGAAAGGGGGAGCAGTACTTC
V: TRBV19; D: TRBD1; size: NA; length: 15; J: TRBJ2-3; CDR3: CASSTGTGGTDTQYF; DNA: TGTGCCAGTAGTACCGGGACAGGGGGCACAGATACGCAGTATTTT
V: TRBV5-1; D: NA; size: NA; length: 13; J: TRBJ1-1; CDR3: CASGDSANTEAFF; DNA: TGCGCCAGCGGGGACTCTGCGAACACTGAAGCTTTCTTT
V: TRBV19; D: NA; size: NA; length: 14; J: TRBJ1-1; CDR3: CASSPQGSLTEAFF; DNA: TGTGCCAGTAGCCCCCAGGGTAGTCTCACTGAAGCTTTCTTT
V: TRBV5-5; D: NA; size: NA; length: 13; J: TRBJ1-5; CDR3: CASSPQLAQPQHF; DNA: TGTGCCAGCAGCCCCCAACTCGCGCAGCCCCAGCATTTT
V: TRBV6-6; D: NA; size: NA; length: 14; J: TRBJ1-4; CDR3: CASRKAWANEKLFF; DNA: TGTGCCAGCAGGAAGGCTTGGGCTAATGAAAAACTGTTTTTT
V: TRBV6-1; D: NA; size: NA; length: 13; J: TRBJ1-5; CDR3: CASSEMADLAQHF; DNA: TGTGCCAGCAGTGAAATGGCAGACTTGGCCCAGCATTTT
V: TRBV10-3; D: NA; size: NA; length: 15; J: TRBJ2-2; CDR3: CAISDPGQNTGELFF; DNA: TGTGCCATCAGTGACCCGGGACAGAACACCGGGGAGCTGTTTTTT
V: TRBV19; D: TRBD1; size: NA; length: 15; J: TRBJ2-4; CDR3: CASTGTGGAKNIQYF; DNA: TGTGCCAGTACCGGGACAGGGGGGGCCAAAAACATTCAGTACTTC